Described below is a single T cell receptor beta chain sequence and its context. Germline V CDR1 and CDR2: KGHSH, LQKENI. The V gene lost 3 bases and the J gene lost 9 bases, with 18 bases spanning the gap. This CDR3 is 15 amino acids long. Roughly 0.5 to 1 ug RNA was reverse transcribed with random hexamers. TCRdb reprocessed the immunoSEQ multiplex PCR reads via MiXCR and lists one record per CDR3 protein. In the table there are approximately 190,000 distinct CDR3 sequences, approximately 93% of which are singletons. This sample is drawn from a study of CD8 T cells in Susac syndrome. V and J are TRBV18 and TRBJ2-1, with a weak D call TRBD2 (5 bases). The source material was CD4+ T cells from PBMCs. This sequence originates from a human donor in good health. CDR3 sequence (DNA): TGTGCCAGCTCACCCGCACTAGGAGTCGGAGGTGAGCAGTTCTTC. This translates into CASSPALGVGGEQFF. Full variable domain (outside the CDR3, taken from reference TRBV18 and TRBJ2-1): NAGVMQNPRHLVRRRGQEARLRCSPMKGHSHVYWYRQLPEEGLKFMVYLQKENIIDESGMPKERFSAEFPKEGPSILRIQQVVRGDSAAYFCASSPALGVGGEQFFGPGTRLTVL.